This TCR beta chain was sequenced in a study of blood T cell repertoires in COVID-19. Original processing methods: By means of reference gene primer amplification, nucleated cell counts were estimated. Sequencing used immunoSEQ multiplex PCR; TCRdb keeps in-frame clones, though not all of them. D and trimming come from the DNA, and the V and J calls and clone size come from that table. The sample lists under 300,000 clones, 81% occurring once. V lost 1 base, J lost 2 bases, and 3 bases lay in between. Germline lookup yields CDR1 SGHTA and CDR2 FQGTGA. This CDR3 region has 13 residues. In this sample, this clone turned up a few times.

Sequencing was carried out using peripheral blood. The TCR originated in a woman aged 55-69 years with active or convalescent COVID-19. This sequence joins TRBV7-3 and TRBJ1-3; D call uncertain. CDR3 residues: CASSLITGNTIYF. The CDR3 DNA sequence: TGTGCCAGCAGCTTAATAACTGGAAACACCATATATTTT.